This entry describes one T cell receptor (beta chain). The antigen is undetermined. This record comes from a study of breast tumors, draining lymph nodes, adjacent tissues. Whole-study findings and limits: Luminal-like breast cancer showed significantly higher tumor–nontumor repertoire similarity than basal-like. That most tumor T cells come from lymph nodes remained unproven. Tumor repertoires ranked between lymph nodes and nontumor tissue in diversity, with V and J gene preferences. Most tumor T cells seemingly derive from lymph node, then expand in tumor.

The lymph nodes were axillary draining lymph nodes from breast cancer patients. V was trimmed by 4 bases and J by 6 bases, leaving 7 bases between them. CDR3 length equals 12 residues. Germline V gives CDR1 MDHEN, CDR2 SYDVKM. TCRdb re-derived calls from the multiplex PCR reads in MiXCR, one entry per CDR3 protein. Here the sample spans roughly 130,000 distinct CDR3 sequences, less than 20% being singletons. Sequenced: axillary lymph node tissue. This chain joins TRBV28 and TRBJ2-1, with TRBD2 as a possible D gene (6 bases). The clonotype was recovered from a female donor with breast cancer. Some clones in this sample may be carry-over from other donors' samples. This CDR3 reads CASSWGGNEQFF. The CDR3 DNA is TGTGCCAGCAGTTGGGGAGGCAATGAGCAGTTCTTC.